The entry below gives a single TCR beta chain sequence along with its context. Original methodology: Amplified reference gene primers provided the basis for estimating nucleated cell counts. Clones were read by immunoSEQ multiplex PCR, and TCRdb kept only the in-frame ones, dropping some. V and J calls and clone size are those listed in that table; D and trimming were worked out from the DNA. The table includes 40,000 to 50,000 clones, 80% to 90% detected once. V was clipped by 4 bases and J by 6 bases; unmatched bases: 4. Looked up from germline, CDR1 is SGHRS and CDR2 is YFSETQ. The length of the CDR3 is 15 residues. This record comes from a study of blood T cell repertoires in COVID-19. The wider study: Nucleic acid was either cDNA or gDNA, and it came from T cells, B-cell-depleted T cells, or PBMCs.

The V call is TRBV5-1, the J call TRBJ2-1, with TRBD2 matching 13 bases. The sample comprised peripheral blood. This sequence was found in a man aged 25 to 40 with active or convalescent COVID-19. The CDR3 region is CASSQGLAGVNEQFF. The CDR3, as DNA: TGCGCCAGCAGCCAAGGACTAGCGGGAGTCAATGAGCAGTTCTTC.